This T cell receptor (beta chain) stems from a study of cytomegalovirus exposure and HLA in healthy donors. Study observations and caveats: The authors assumed roughly uniform sequencing depth across donors for presence/absence analyses.

Remarks on this clone: Its target is not known.

Researchers ran the PCR with 60 Vbeta and 13 Jbeta primers. The assay was immunoSEQ multiplex PCR, and TCRdb's table has in-frame clones only and misses some. This table holds approximately 150,000 clones, 84% found once. The junction had 2 bases not matched to a gene; V was cut back by 7 bases and J by 4 bases. The germline V gene has CDR1 SNHLY and CDR2 FYNNEI. This CDR3 contains 12 residues. The material sequenced was PBMCs. The chain links TRBV2 to TRBJ1-2, with 8 bases fitting TRBD1. This sequence originates from a man younger than 40 in good health and CMV-seronegative. The CDR3 DNA sequence: TGTGCCAGCAAAGGGACAGGCTATGGCTACACCTTC. Translating it yields CASKGTGYGYTF.